This TCR beta chain emerged from a study of T cells in Graves' hyperthyroidism and ophthalmopathy. Across 18 months, stable Graves' hyperthyroidism was marked by no progression to ophthalmopathy. Patients showing uncontrolled infection, other autoimmune disease, pregnancy or lactation were ineligible. Amplified TCR beta CDR3 regions came from RNA transcripts. The primer set for the first-round RT-PCR of the TCR CDR3 was HTBI. From the multiplex PCR reads, TCRdb called clonotypes with MiXCR, one entry per CDR3 protein. The sample lists approximately 630,000 distinct CDR3 sequences; around 15% were seen once. Germline V lookup: CDR1 DFQATT, CDR2 SNEGSKA (reference sequence). The CDR3 is made up of 13 amino acids. The ends were cut back, 5 bases at V and 0 bases at J, with 11 bases in the middle. As regards this clonotype: Its antigen is as yet unknown.

Study-level points and caveats: A model of 13 V-J features distinguished ophthalmopathy from stable hyperthyroidism.

The sequenced sample consisted of blood. The receptor was derived from a woman in her 30s with Graves' hyperthyroidism. V is TRBV20-1 and J is TRBJ2-7; the D gene is possibly TRBD1 (5 bases). CDR3 residues: CSAAVRGSYEQYF. CDR3 nucleotides: TGCAGTGCTGCGGTAAGGGGCTCCTACGAGCAGTACTTC.